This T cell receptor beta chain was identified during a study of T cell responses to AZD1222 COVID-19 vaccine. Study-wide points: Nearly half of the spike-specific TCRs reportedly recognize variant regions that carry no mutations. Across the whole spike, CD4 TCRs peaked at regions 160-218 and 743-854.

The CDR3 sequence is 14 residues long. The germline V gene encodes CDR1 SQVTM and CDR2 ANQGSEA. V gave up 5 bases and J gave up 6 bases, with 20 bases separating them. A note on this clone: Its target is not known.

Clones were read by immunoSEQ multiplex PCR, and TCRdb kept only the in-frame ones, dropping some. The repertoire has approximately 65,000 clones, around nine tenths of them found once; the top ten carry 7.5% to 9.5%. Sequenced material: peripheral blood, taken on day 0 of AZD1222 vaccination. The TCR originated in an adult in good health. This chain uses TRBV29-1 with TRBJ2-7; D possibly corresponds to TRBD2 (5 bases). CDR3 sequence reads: CSVPRVPGVGEQYF. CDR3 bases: TGCAGCGTTCCCAGAGTACCCGGGGTAGGCGAGCAGTACTTC.